These 15 T cell receptor beta chains share one sample of origin, sequenced in a study of cytomegalovirus exposure and HLA in healthy donors. The PCR had 60 Vbeta and 13 Jbeta primers. Assay used: immunoSEQ multiplex PCR; TCRdb lists only in-frame clones, some missing. The sample has more than 85,000 clones, 77% seen once. The sequencing input was PBMCs. The receptors were gathered from a male donor in good health and CMV-seropositive.

The chain carries TRBV7-3 and TRBJ1-1, with D possibly being TRBD1 (5 bases). With 5 bases removed from V and 5 bases from J, the gap between germline ends came to 18 bases. The CDR3 loop spans 15 amino acids. The germline gives CDR1 SGHTA, CDR2 FQGTGA. The CDR3 DNA sequence: TGTGCCAGCAGCCGTCTCGGGGGTCGGTTGACTGAAGCTTTCTTT. It specifies CASSRLGGRLTEAFF.

This chain uses TRBV7-6 with TRBJ2-7, with 11 bases matching TRBD1. The V gene's germline CDR1 is SGHVS and CDR2 FNYEAQ. Trimming cost V 5 bases and J 4 bases; bases outside gene matches: 7. The CDR3 totals 15 residues. The CDR3 spells CASSTGQGAMYEQYF. CDR3 sequence (DNA): TGTGCCAGCAGCACTGGACAGGGGGCTATGTACGAGCAGTACTTC.

The chain is built from TRBV4-1 and TRBJ2-1; 7 bases agree with TRBD1. Germline CDR1 and CDR2: MGHRA and YSYEKL. J was trimmed by 8 bases and V by 4 bases; bases with no gene match: 11. CDR3 size: 15 residues. The chain's CDR3 is CASSRTGENSDEQFF. CDR3 DNA: TGCGCCAGCAGCCGAACAGGGGAAAATTCCGATGAGCAGTTCTTC.

The chain couples TRBV28 to TRBJ1-2; tentative D call: TRBD1 (5 bases). CDR1 MDHEN and CDR2 SYDVKM come from the germline V gene. V was trimmed by 6 bases and J by 7 bases, leaving 18 bases between them. The CDR3 runs to 14 residues. The CDR3 nucleotides read TGTGCCAGCAGATGGGGGGTGGGGATGGGTGGCTACACCTTC. This translates into CASRWGVGMGGYTF.

In DNA form, the CDR3 reads TGTGCCAGTAGTTCCGGACAGGGTGGGAATGAGCAGTTCTTC. Its protein product is CASSSGQGGNEQFF. The rearrangement joins TRBV19 to TRBJ2-1; 8 nucleotides align to TRBD1. From germline, CDR1 is LNHDA and CDR2 SQIVND (reference sequence). After removal of 5 bases from V and 7 bases from J, the junction contained 7 bases not matched to a gene. The CDR3 consists of 14 residues.

This chain uses TRBV15 with TRBJ2-1, with D tentatively TRBD2 (6 bases). The CDR3 consists of 16 residues. V was trimmed by 4 bases and J by 0 bases, leaving 13 bases between them. The germline V gene encodes CDR1 LNHNV and CDR2 YYDKDF (reference sequence). CDR3 DNA: TGTGCCACCAGCAAGGGACTCCCGAGCTCCTACAATGAGCAGTTCTTC. It codes for CATSKGLPSSYNEQFF. Filled out from reference TRBV15 and TRBJ2-1, the complete variable domain reads DAMVIQNPRYQVTQFGKPVTLSCSQTLNHNVMYWYQQKSSQAPKLLFHYYDKDFNNEADTPDNFQSRRPNTSFCFLDIRSPGLGDTAMYLCATSKGLPSSYNEQFFGPGTRLTVL.

The chain has TRBV7-3 and TRBJ2-2; 12 bases match TRBD2. V lost 5 bases, J lost 8 bases, and 15 bases stayed unmatched. The germline gives CDR1 SGHTA, CDR2 FQGTGA. The CDR3 runs to 18 residues. For the CDR3, the DNA is TGTGCCAGCAGCCCCCTTGGACTAGCGGGGACTTTAATGGGGGAGCTGTTTTTT. Amino acid sequence: CASSPLGLAGTLMGELFF.

V and J are TRBV5-1 and TRBJ2-5, with D possibly being TRBD2 (6 bases). Germline V lookup: CDR1 SGHRS, CDR2 YFSETQ. CDR3 size: 13 residues. The V gene lost 5 bases and the J gene lost 0 bases, with 8 bases spanning the gap. The CDR3 region is CASRAGNQETQYF. The CDR3 DNA reads TGCGCCAGCAGGGCGGGAAACCAAGAGACCCAGTACTTC.

This clone occurred once. The genes are TRBV6-1 and TRBJ2-7; TRBD2 might be the D (5 bases). This CDR3 has 13 residues. V was pared by 4 bases and J by 3 bases, with 10 bases between. Per the germline V gene, CDR1 is MNHNS and CDR2 is SASEGT. CDR3 sequence reads: CASSGEIGYEQYF. Here the CDR3 DNA reads TGTGCCAGCAGTGGGGAGATTGGCTACGAGCAGTACTTC.

This clone appeared a few times. The chain is built from TRBV4-3 and TRBJ2-7, with 7 nucleotides matching TRBD1. Trimming removed 5 bases from V and 6 bases from J; junction bases left unmatched: 10. The CDR3 covers 14 residues. Germline CDR1 LGHNA, CDR2 YSLEER. As DNA, the CDR3 is TGCGCCAGCAGCGAGCGACAGGGTTGGCGCGAGCAGTACTTC. Amino acid sequence: CASSERQGWREQYF.

The chain recombines TRBV7-2 with TRBJ2-2; no clear D gene. V lost 3 bases and J lost 3, with 5 bases in between. This CDR3 contains 13 residues. CDR1 is SGHTA, CDR2 FQGNSA, per germline. CDR3 protein: CASSFIDTGELFF. The CDR3 DNA is TGTGCCAGCAGCTTTATCGACACCGGGGAGCTGTTTTTT.

This chain uses TRBV9 with TRBJ1-3; the D is unclear. V lost 0 bases and J 0 bases, leaving 7 bases between the germline ends. CDR1 and CDR2 (germline): SGDLS, YYNGEE. The CDR3 has 15 amino acids. CDR3 protein: CASSVGGLSGNTIYF. The CDR3 region has the DNA TGTGCCAGCAGCGTAGGCGGCCTCTCTGGAAACACCATATATTTT.

This chain uses TRBV4-2 with TRBJ2-2; weak D call: TRBD2 (6 bases). The V and J ends lost 2 bases and 5 bases respectively, with 12 bases between them. The CDR3 has 15 residues. CDR1 and CDR2 from the germline V gene are LGHNA and YNFKEQ. The CDR3 region has the DNA TGTGCCAGCAGCCAACCCGGACGGGAGACCGGGGAGCTGTTTTTT. Residues: CASSQPGRETGELFF.

This clone was counted a few times. The V and J genes are TRBV5-6 and TRBJ2-1; D not resolved. This CDR3 has 12 amino acids. Germline V lookup: CDR1 SGHDT, CDR2 YYEEEE. The germline V and J ends were trimmed by 1 base and 7 bases, with 6 bases remaining between them. The CDR3 region has the DNA TGTGCCAGCAGCTTGAATAGAAATGAGCAGTTCTTC. It codes for CASSLNRNEQFF.

The chain recombines TRBV27 with TRBJ1-4; D is unresolved. V dropped 4 bases and J dropped 5 bases, with 11 bases sitting between them. Germline loops: CDR1 MNHEY, CDR2 SMNVEV (reference sequence). The length of the CDR3 is 14 residues. CDR3: CASSSWALNEKLFF. The CDR3 nucleotides read TGTGCCAGCAGTTCCTGGGCCCTGAATGAAAAACTGTTTTTT.